This TCR beta chain is from a study of blood T cell repertoires in COVID-19. Study summary: Samples representing acute and convalescent COVID-19 were sourced from the United States, Italy and Spain.

Study processing details: Reference gene primer amplification gave nucleated cell count estimates. Using immunoSEQ multiplex PCR, the repertoire was profiled, and TCRdb retains in-frame clones only, with some absent. From that table come the V and J calls and clone size; the DNA was used to work out D and trimming. Here the sample spans some 97,000 clones, approximately 86% being singletons. CDR1 is SGHVS, CDR2 FQNEAQ, per germline. The CDR3 has 15 residues. V shed 4 bases and J shed 2 bases, with 14 bases lying between them. The J gene is TRBJ1-2, the V gene TRBV7-8, with TRBD1 as a possible D gene (5 bases). Sequenced material: peripheral blood. This receptor was obtained from a human donor in a cohort sampled during active COVID-19. CDR3 coding DNA: TGTGCCAGCAGCTCAAAGTATCCAGGGAACTATGGCTACACCTTC. It codes for CASSSKYPGNYGYTF.